Reported below is one T cell receptor beta chain. Its matching antigen is unknown. This entry belongs to a study of blood T cells in healthy people across ages. The use of a sample-barcoded 5' primer and a J-beta primer mix characterized a second PCR of about 7 to 12 cycles. TCRdb recomputed calls from the 5' RACE reads with MiXCR, one row per CDR3 protein. The sample has nearly 800,000 distinct CDR3 sequences; roughly 25% are singletons. Regarding the study as a whole: Higher diversity and more naive CD4+ cells were features of long-lived donors, compared to aged donors. Strongly correlated with naive T cell percentage was TCR beta diversity.

CDR3 length equals 14 residues. Germline V gene sequence: CDR1 MDHEN, CDR2 SYDVKM. V gave up 6 bases and J gave up 5 bases, with 16 bases separating them. These data are also associated with another study on T cells of mothers and their children. That source adds: Researchers report slightly higher, though non-significant, overlap in related mother-child pairs than in unrelated pairs.

The chain is built from TRBV28 and TRBJ2-5, with a tentative D call TRBD1 (6 bases). This sequence originates from a boy aged 5-17 years in good health. Sequenced sample: blood. The CDR3: CASSSRGGWETQYF. In DNA, the CDR3 is TGTGCCAGCAGCTCCAGGGGTGGTTGGGAGACCCAGTACTTC.